The 12 T cell receptor beta chains presented below share a single source sample, sequenced in a study of T cell responses to AZD1222 COVID-19 vaccine. Method: immunoSEQ multiplex PCR; TCRdb's copy keeps in-frame clones and lacks some. The profile shows around 260,000 clones, 80% to 95% of them singletons. The starting material was peripheral blood, obtained on day 0 of AZD1222 vaccination. These receptors all come from an adult in good health.

This clone appeared a single time. The chain couples TRBV13 to TRBJ2-5; the D gene could be TRBD1 or TRBD2 (5 bases each). The V end was cut by 6 bases, the J end by 7 bases, with 21 bases between. The CDR3 length is 15 residues. Germline V lookup: CDR1 PRHDT, CDR2 FYEKMQ (reference sequence). CDR3 coding DNA: TGTGCCAGCAGTTCTCCCGGGACGCCGGGAATGACCCAGTACTTC. This translates into CASSSPGTPGMTQYF.

The chain is built from TRBV5-1 and TRBJ2-5, with TRBD2 as a possible D gene (5 bases). CDR1 SGHRS and CDR2 YFSETQ come from the germline V gene. This CDR3 contains 11 residues. V shed 5 bases and J shed 9 bases, with 11 bases lying between them. The CDR3 here is CASSGEGAQYF. DNA of the CDR3: TGCGCCAGCAGTGGAGAGGGTGCCCAGTACTTC. Together with reference TRBV5-1 and TRBJ2-5, the CDR3 gives the full variable domain: KAGVTQTPRYLIKTRGQQVTLSCSPISGHRSVSWYQQTPGQGLQFLFEYFSETQRNKGNFPGRFSGRQFSNSRSEMNVSTLELGDSALYLCASSGEGAQYFGPGTRLLVL.

The genes are TRBV4-1 and TRBJ1-5, with a tentative D call TRBD1 (5 bases). V dropped 4 bases and J dropped 2 bases, with 15 bases sitting between them. The V gene's germline CDR1 is MGHRA and CDR2 YSYEKL. There are 16 residues in the CDR3. The CDR3 region has the DNA TGCGCCAGCAGCCCGATAGGGGCTCGGGGCAATCAGCCCCAGCATTTT. It is translated as CASSPIGARGNQPQHF.

V gene TRBV7-9 combines with J gene TRBJ2-1; D remains ambiguous. Germline V gene lookup returns CDR1 SEHNR and CDR2 FQNEAQ (reference sequence). This CDR3 is built from 15 residues. The germline V and J ends were trimmed by 3 bases and 0 bases, with 9 bases remaining between them. This chain's CDR3 is CASSFPLASYNEQFF. CDR3 bases: TGTGCCAGCAGCTTTCCCCTGGCCTCCTACAATGAGCAGTTCTTC. The variable domain in full, with the rest retrieved from reference TRBV7-9 and TRBJ2-1, is DTGVSQNPRHKITKRGQNVTFRCDPISEHNRLYWYRQTLGQGPEFLTYFQNEAQLEKSRLLSDRFSAERPKGSFSTLEIQRTEQGDSAMYLCASSFPLASYNEQFFGPGTRLTVL.

The chain uses TRBV4-1 and TRBJ1-5; D perhaps matches TRBD1 (5 bases). This CDR3 has 15 amino acids. Trimming shortened V by 1 base and J by 3 bases, and 10 bases separated the two germline ends. Germline V gene sequence: CDR1 MGHRA, CDR2 YSYEKL. The CDR3, as DNA: TGCGCCAGCAGCCAAGTACGGGGGGACAATCAGCCCCAGCATTTT. This translates into CASSQVRGDNQPQHF.

The chain is built from TRBV7-3 and TRBJ1-1; TRBD1 matches 8 bases. The CDR3 is made up of 13 amino acids. CDR1 is SGHTA, CDR2 FQGTGA, per germline. With V trimmed by 4 bases and J by 6 bases, 4 bases remained unmatched. The CDR3 sequence: CASSSQQGAEAFF. CDR3 coding DNA: TGTGCCAGCAGCTCCCAACAGGGGGCTGAAGCTTTCTTT.

This sequence joins TRBV24-1 and TRBJ2-3; D ambiguous. The germline gives CDR1 KGHDR, CDR2 SFDVKD. This CDR3 region has 15 residues. V was shortened by 0 bases and J by 6 bases, with 12 bases between the two germline ends. In DNA, the CDR3 is TGTGCCACCAGTGATTTGCAAGACCCCTGGGATACGCAGTATTTT. Translated, it gives CATSDLQDPWDTQYF.

V is TRBV28 and J is TRBJ1-6, with 7 bases lining up with TRBD1. The CDR3 has 14 amino acids. V lost 7 bases and J lost 6; bases outside the gene matches: 6. Germline CDR1 is MDHEN and CDR2 is SYDVKM. The CDR3 DNA follows: TGTGCCAGCACCCAGGGACAGCGTAATTCACCCCTCCACTTT. Residues: CASTQGQRNSPLHF. Complete variable domain (other parts from reference TRBV28 and TRBJ1-6): DVKVTQSSRYLVKRTGEKVFLECVQDMDHENMFWYRQDPGLGLRLIYFSYDVKMKEKGDIPEGYSVSREKKERFSLILESASTNQTSMYLCASTQGQRNSPLHFGNGTRLTVT.

The genes are TRBV10-3 and TRBJ2-7; D not resolved. The germline V and J ends were trimmed by 2 bases and 5 bases, with 16 bases remaining between them. Germline assignment: CDR1 ENHRY and CDR2 SYGVKD. CDR3 length: 15 amino acids. CDR3: CAISENSPQVDEQYF. The CDR3 bases are TGTGCCATCAGTGAGAACAGTCCTCAAGTGGACGAGCAGTACTTC.

The chain carries TRBV6-5 and TRBJ1-5, with TRBD1 matching 11 bases. After removal of 7 bases from V and 2 bases from J, the junction contained 4 bases not matched to a gene. Germline values: CDR1 MNHEY, CDR2 SVGAGI. The CDR3 consists of 15 residues. CDR3 bases: TGTGCCAGCAAGGGACAGGGGGGTGGCAATCAGCCCCAGCATTTT. This codes for CASKGQGGGNQPQHF.

The rearrangement joins TRBV28 to TRBJ2-7; 8 nucleotides agree with TRBD1. The V segment lost 4 bases and the J segment 0 bases; nucleotides outside the gene matches: 5. The CDR3 extends over 15 amino acids. Germline CDR1 and CDR2: MDHEN and SYDVKM. The chain's CDR3 is CASSSRDRSSYEQYF. The DNA of the CDR3 is TGTGCCAGCAGTTCAAGGGACAGGAGCTCCTACGAGCAGTACTTC. Complete variable domain (other parts from reference TRBV28 and TRBJ2-7): DVKVTQSSRYLVKRTGEKVFLECVQDMDHENMFWYRQDPGLGLRLIYFSYDVKMKEKGDIPEGYSVSREKKERFSLILESASTNQTSMYLCASSSRDRSSYEQYFGPGTRLTVT.

The chain joins TRBV28 to TRBJ1-2; 9 nucleotides agree with TRBD1. This CDR3 comprises 14 residues. The trim removed 2 bases at V and 7 bases at J, leaving 5 bases unmatched. The germline CDR1 and CDR2 sequences are MDHEN and SYDVKM. The CDR3 DNA follows: TGTGCCAGCAGTTTAAACAGGGGGCGCGGTGGCTACACCTTC. Protein product: CASSLNRGRGGYTF.